This entry describes one TCR beta chain. The CDR3 loop spans 14 amino acids. Germline V lookup: CDR1 MNHEY, CDR2 SVGAGI. With 1 base removed from V and 1 base from J, the gap between germline ends came to 7 bases. Measured with immunoSEQ multiplex PCR; TCRdb has only the in-frame clones, and not every one. The table has about 350,000 clones, roughly nine tenths seen once; the top ten hold roughly 3.9%. The data originate from a study of Ad26.COV2.S vaccination and SARS-CoV-2 variants. The TCR sequence derives from a human donor who had recovered from COVID-19. The sample was peripheral blood, taken after recovery from COVID-19. The chain has TRBV6-5 and TRBJ1-1; no clear D gene. Written as DNA, the CDR3 is TGTGCCAGCAGTTACTTTTCAGAGAACACTGAAGCTTTCTTT. It is translated as CASSYFSENTEAFF.